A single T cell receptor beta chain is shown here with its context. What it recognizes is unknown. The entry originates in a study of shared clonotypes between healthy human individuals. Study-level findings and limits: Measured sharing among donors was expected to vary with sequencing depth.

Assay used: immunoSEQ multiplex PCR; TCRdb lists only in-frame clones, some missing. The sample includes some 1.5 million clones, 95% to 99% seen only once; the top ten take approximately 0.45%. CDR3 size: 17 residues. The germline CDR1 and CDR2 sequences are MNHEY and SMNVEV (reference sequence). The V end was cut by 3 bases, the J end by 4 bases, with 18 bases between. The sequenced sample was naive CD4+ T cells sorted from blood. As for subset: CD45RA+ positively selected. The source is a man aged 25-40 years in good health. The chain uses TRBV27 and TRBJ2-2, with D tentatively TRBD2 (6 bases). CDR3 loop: CASSFGRTTRRTGELFF. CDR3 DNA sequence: TGTGCCAGCAGTTTCGGCCGGACTACCCGACGCACCGGGGAGCTGTTTTTT.